Included here is one TCR beta chain sequence, with context. The sample originates from a study of blood T cell repertoires in COVID-19. Study-wide context: Nucleic acid was either cDNA or gDNA, and it came from T cells, B-cell-depleted T cells, or PBMCs.

In the original processing: The authors estimated nucleated cell counts from reference gene primer amplification. Method: immunoSEQ multiplex PCR; TCRdb's copy keeps in-frame clones and lacks some. That table supplies the V and J calls and clone size; D and trimming were determined from the DNA. In the table there are about 86,000 clones, about 82% of which are singletons. The CDR3 is 11 residues long. This receptor was obtained from a man aged 50 to 59 with acute or convalescent COVID-19. V gene TRBV12-2 combines with J gene TRBJ2-1; the table names TRBD1, a call not compared with the DNA. TRBV12-2 is labeled a pseudogene. Sequenced input: peripheral blood. In DNA, the CDR3 is TGTGCAAGTCCCTTCCGGGACAGGGAGTTCTTC. This gives the protein CASPFRDREFF.